This T cell receptor (beta chain) was profiled in a study of CD8 T cells in ankylosing spondylitis. CDR3 length: 15 amino acids. Germline-derived CDR1 and CDR2 are SGHRS and YFSETQ. V lost 0 bases, J lost 10 bases, and 14 bases lay in between. TCRdb analysed the 5' RACE reads with MiXCR anew, one entry per CDR3 protein. Counted here are under 950,000 distinct CDR3 sequences, around 19% occurring once; the ten biggest clones make up about 19%. This clonotype was seen a handful of times. Its antigen is undetermined. Study findings and constraints: Eight or nine highly homologous variants made up a TCR beta motif that seemed to typify ankylosing spondylitis blood.

The V call is TRBV5-1, the J call TRBJ1-6; D is uncertain. This clonotype was obtained from a male donor with ankylosing spondylitis. The sample consisted of blood, either unsorted or a sorted T cell fraction (not recorded which). The CDR3 reads CASSLVPGEMSPLHF. The CDR3 DNA sequence: TGCGCCAGCAGCTTGGTTCCCGGGGAGATGTCACCCCTCCACTTT.